This TCR beta chain is drawn from a study of identical twins. Study-level results: Insertions were fewer in abundant cord blood beta clonotypes, whereas memory repertoires showed none of this pattern.

As for this clonotype: Its antigen is unidentified. Compared with germline, one end of the junction differs, possibly owing to a read error.

The germline CDR1 and CDR2 sequences are LNHNV and YYDKDF (reference sequence). This CDR3 comprises 13 residues. Unique molecular identifiers were in the cDNA, with template-switch universal primer binding. TCRdb ran MiXCR on the 5' RACE reads and lists one entry per CDR3 protein. The sample records about 240,000 distinct CDR3 sequences, roughly 12% being singletons. The sample was also linked to a second study, of yellow fever vaccine responses in identical twins.

The sample was memory (CD45RO+) T cells sorted from blood. The rearrangement uses TRBV15 and TRBJ2-3; a weak D match, TRBD2 (6 bases). The sequence derives from a woman between 18 and 30 years old in good health. CDR3 loop: CATGREVTDTQYF. CDR3 bases: TGTGCCACCGGCAGGGAGGTCACAGATACGCAGTATTTT.